The following is a T cell receptor beta chain sequence with its context. What it binds is unknown. The sample originates from a study of blood T cells in healthy people across ages. The germline V gene encodes CDR1 LGHNA and CDR2 YSLEER. Deletions cut 1 base from V and 4 bases from J, with 10 bases between. The CDR3 loop spans 14 amino acids. Healthy Caucasians from Russia aged roughly 6 to 95 served as donors. Primed by a sample-barcoded 5' primer and a J-beta primer mix, a second PCR proceeded for 7 to 11 cycles. One entry per CDR3 protein, called by TCRdb with MiXCR from the 5' RACE reads. The sample lists 1.5 million to 2 million distinct CDR3 sequences, approximately 50% seen once, with approximately 2.1% in the top ten. Whole-study findings and limits: It was held that the diversity estimates obtained from one million T cells were underestimates.

This clonotype was obtained from a middle-aged woman in good health. The sequenced material came from blood. The V call is TRBV4-3, the J call TRBJ1-1; D gene ambiguous. The CDR3 sequence: CASSQAEVSTEAFF. In nucleotides, the CDR3 is TGCGCCAGCAGCCAAGCTGAAGTTAGCACTGAAGCTTTCTTT.